This paragraph covers one T cell receptor (beta chain) sequence. Its antigen is as yet unknown. The CDR3 contains 15 residues. Use of 60 Vbeta and 13 Jbeta primers characterized the PCR. Measured with immunoSEQ multiplex PCR; TCRdb has only the in-frame clones, and not every one. The data contain approximately 190,000 clones, about 80% of them singletons. The data originate from a study of cytomegalovirus exposure and HLA in healthy donors. Study conclusions and caveats: Presence/absence analyses took donor sequencing depth as roughly uniform. Later analysis found that TCR beta chains associated with HLA were more clonally expanded than other, equally common chains.

The source material was PBMCs. This chain joins TRBV1 and TRBJ2-1; the tabulated D call, TRBD2, remains unverified against the DNA. TRBV1 is listed as a pseudogene. The sequence was collected from a young woman in good health and CMV-seropositive. The DNA of the CDR3 is TGCACCAGCAGCCACGGACTAGCGGGGGGCTATGAGCAGTTCTTC. Translation: CTSSHGLAGGYEQFF.